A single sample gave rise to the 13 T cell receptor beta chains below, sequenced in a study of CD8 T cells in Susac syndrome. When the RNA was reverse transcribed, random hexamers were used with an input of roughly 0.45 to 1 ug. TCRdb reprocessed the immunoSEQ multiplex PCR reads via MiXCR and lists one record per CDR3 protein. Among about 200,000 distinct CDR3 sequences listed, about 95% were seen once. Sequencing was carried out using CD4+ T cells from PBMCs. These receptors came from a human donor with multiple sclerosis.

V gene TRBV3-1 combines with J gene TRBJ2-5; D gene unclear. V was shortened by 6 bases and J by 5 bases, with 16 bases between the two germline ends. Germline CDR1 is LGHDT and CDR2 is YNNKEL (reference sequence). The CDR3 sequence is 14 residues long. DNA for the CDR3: TGTGCCAGCAGACCAGGCCGATGGGTCGAGACCCAGTACTTC. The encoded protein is CASRPGRWVETQYF.

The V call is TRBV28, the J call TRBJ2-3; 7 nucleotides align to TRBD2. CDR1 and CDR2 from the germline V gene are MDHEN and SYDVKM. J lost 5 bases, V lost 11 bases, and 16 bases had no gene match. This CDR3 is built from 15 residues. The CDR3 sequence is CAASRGEGYRDTQYF. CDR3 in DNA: TGTGCCGCCTCACGGGGGGAGGGCTATCGAGATACGCAGTATTTT.

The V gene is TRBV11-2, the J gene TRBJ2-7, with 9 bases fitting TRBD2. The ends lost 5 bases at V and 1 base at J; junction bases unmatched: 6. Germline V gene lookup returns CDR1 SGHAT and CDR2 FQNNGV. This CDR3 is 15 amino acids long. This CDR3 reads CASSPSGGLSYEQYF. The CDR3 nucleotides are TGTGCCAGCAGCCCGAGCGGGGGGCTGTCCTACGAGCAGTACTTC.

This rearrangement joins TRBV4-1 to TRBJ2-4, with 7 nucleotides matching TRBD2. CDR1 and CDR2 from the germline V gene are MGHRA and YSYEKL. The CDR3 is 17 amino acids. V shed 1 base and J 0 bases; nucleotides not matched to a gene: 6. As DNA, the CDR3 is TGCGCCAGCAGCCAAGTAGGGCTAGCGGTAGCCAAAAACATTCAGTACTTC. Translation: CASSQVGLAVAKNIQYF.

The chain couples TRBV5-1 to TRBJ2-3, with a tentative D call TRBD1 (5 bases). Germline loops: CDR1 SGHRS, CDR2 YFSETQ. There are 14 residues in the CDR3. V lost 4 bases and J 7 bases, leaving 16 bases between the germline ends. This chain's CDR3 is CASSPQAGSNTQYF. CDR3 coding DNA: TGCGCCAGCAGCCCCCAAGCAGGGTCGAATACGCAGTATTTT.

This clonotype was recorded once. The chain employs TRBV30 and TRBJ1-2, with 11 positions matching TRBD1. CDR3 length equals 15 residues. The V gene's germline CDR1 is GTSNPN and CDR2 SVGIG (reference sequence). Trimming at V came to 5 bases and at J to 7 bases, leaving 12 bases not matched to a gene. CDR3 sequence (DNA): TGTGCCTGGGCCACCGGGACAGGGGGTTTGGGTGGCTACACCTTC. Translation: CAWATGTGGLGGYTF.

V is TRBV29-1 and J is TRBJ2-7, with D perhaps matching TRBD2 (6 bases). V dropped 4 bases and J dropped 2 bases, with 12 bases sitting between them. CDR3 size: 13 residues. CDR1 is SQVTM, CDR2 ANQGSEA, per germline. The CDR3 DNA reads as TGCAGCGTTGGAATGGGGGGAACCTACGAGCAGTACTTC. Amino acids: CSVGMGGTYEQYF.

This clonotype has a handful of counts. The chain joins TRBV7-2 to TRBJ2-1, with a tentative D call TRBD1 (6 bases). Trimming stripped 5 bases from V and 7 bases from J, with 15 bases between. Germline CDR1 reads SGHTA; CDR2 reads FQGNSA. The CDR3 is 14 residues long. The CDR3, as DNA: TGTGCCAGCAGCCCGATACCGGACAGAAATGAGCAGTTCTTC. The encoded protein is CASSPIPDRNEQFF.

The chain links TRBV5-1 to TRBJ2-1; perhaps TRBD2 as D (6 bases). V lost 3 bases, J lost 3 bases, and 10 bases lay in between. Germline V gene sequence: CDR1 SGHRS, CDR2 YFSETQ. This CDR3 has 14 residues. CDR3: CASSSDSGYNEQFF. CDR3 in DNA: TGCGCCAGCAGCTCGGATAGCGGCTACAATGAGCAGTTCTTC.

The CDR3: CASSQLGTGNHEQYF. DNA for the CDR3: TGCGCCAGCAGCCAACTCGGGACAGGGAATCACGAGCAGTACTTC. The rearrangement joins TRBV5-1 to TRBJ2-7; the match to TRBD1 covers 9 bases. The CDR3 totals 15 residues. J lost 5 bases, V lost 4 bases, and 10 bases had no gene match. Germline-derived CDR1 and CDR2 are SGHRS and YFSETQ.

The CDR3 nucleotides read TGCGCCAGCAGCCAAGCCCCCCGAGAGACCCAGTACTTC. This translates into CASSQAPRETQYF. The rearrangement uses TRBV4-1 and TRBJ2-5; D uncertain. Germline CDR1 MGHRA, CDR2 YSYEKL. The CDR3 extends over 13 amino acids. The ends were cut back, 1 base at V and 4 bases at J, with 7 bases in the middle.

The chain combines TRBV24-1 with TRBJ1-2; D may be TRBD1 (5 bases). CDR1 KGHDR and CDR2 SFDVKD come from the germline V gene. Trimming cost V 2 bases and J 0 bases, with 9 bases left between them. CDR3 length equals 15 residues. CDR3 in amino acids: CATSDSTGANYGYTF. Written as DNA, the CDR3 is TGTGCCACCAGTGATTCAACAGGAGCTAACTATGGCTACACCTTC.

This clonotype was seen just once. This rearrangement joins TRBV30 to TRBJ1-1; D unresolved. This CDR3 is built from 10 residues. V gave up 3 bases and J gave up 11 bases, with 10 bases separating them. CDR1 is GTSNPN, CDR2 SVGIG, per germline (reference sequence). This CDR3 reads CAWREITAFF. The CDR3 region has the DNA TGTGCCTGGAGGGAAATCACGGCTTTCTTT. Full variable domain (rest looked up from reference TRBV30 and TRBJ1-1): SQTIHQWPATLVQPVGSPLSLECTVEGTSNPNLYWYRQAAGRGLQLLFYSVGIGQISSEVPQNLSASRPQDRQFILSSKKLLLSDSGFYLCAWREITAFFGQGTRLTVV.